The clone carrying this T cell receptor (beta chain) was counted a single time. Its antigen is currently unknown. The sample is drawn from a study of T cells in Graves' hyperthyroidism and ophthalmopathy. Trimming shortened V by 4 bases and J by 18 bases, and 22 bases separated the two germline ends. Looked up from germline, CDR1 is SGHDN and CDR2 is FVKESK. The CDR3 runs to 14 residues. Study conclusions and caveats: Ophthalmopathy and stable hyperthyroidism were separated by a 13 V-J model. Model output signaled ophthalmopathy a median roughly 6.1 months ahead of onset. Expanded thyroid clonotypes (above 0.001) were mostly also found in blood.

TCR beta CDR3 region amplification was performed from RNA transcripts. When the TCR CDR3 underwent first-round RT-PCR, the HTBI primer set was used. TCRdb itself ran the multiplex PCR reads through MiXCR, one entry per CDR3 protein. The table has 450,000 to 700,000 distinct CDR3 sequences, about 43% seen once. Diagnostic decisions used clinical symptoms, serum thyroxine and TRAb, thyroid ultrasound and orbital computed tomography. The sequenced sample consisted of peripheral blood or thyroid tissue (not recorded which). This chain connects TRBV14 to TRBJ1-6; D unclear. The receptor was isolated from an adult woman with Graves' disease, either hyperthyroidism or ophthalmopathy (not recorded which). CDR3 sequence: CASSLEGSSQNPHF. The CDR3 DNA reads as TGTGCCAGCAGCCTTGAAGGGAGCAGCCAGAACCCCCACTTT.